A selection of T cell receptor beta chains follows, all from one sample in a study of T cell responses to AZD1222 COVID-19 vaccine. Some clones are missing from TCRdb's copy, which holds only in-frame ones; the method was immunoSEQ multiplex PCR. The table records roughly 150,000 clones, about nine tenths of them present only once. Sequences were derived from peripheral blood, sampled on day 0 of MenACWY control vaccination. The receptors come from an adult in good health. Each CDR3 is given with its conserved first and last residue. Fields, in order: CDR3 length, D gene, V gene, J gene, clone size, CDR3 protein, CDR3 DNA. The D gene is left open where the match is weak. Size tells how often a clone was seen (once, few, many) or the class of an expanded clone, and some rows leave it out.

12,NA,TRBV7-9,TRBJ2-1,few,CASSLAEGVKFF,TGTGCCAGCAGCTTAGCAGAGGGGGTGAAGTTCTTC
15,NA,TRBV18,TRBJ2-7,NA,CASSPVGGQSYEQYF,TGTGCCAGCTCACCGGTGGGGGGACAATCCTACGAGCAGTACTTC
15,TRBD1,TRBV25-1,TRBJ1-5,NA,CASSESRTGAQPQHF,TGTGCCAGCAGTGAATCCCGGACAGGGGCTCAGCCCCAGCATTTT
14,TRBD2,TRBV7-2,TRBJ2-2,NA,CASSSGLPLRELFF,TGTGCCAGCAGCTCGGGACTACCCCTGCGGGAGCTGTTTTTT
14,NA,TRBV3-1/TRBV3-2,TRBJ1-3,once,CASSARSSGNTIYF,TGTGCCAGCAGCGCTAGAAGCTCTGGAAACACCATATATTTT
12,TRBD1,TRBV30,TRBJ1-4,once,CASQGDTEKLFF,TGTGCCTCGCAGGGGGATACCGAAAAACTGTTTTTT
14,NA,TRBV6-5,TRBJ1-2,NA,CASSSTDGNGGYTF,TGTGCCAGCAGTTCCACGGACGGAAATGGGGGCTACACCTTC
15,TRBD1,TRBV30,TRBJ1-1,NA,CAWRGVGGGQTEAFF,TGTGCCTGGAGGGGTGTCGGAGGGGGCCAGACTGAAGCTTTCTTT
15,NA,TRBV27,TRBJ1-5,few,CASSAGRAGNQPQHF,TGTGCCAGCAGCGCCGGACGGGCGGGCAATCAGCCCCAGCATTTT
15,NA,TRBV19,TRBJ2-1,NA,CASSLADSSYNEQFF,TGTGCCAGTAGTCTAGCCGACAGCTCCTACAATGAGCAGTTCTTC
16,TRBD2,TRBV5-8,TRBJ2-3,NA,CASSVLSGGAQDTQYF,TGTGCCAGCAGCGTGCTTAGCGGGGGGGCCCAAGATACGCAGTATTTT
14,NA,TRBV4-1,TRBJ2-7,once,CASSSDTGSHEQYF,TGCGCCAGCAGCTCTGATACAGGGTCCCACGAGCAGTACTTC
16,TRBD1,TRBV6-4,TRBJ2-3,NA,CASSDTPGQGEDTQYF,TGTGCCAGCAGTGACACCCCGGGACAGGGGGAAGATACGCAGTATTTT
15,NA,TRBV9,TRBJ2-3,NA,CASSVRSENTDTQYF,TGTGCCAGCAGCGTAAGAAGCGAGAACACAGATACGCAGTATTTT
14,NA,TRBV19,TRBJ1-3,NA,CASRGAFSGNTIYF,TGTGCCAGTAGAGGGGCTTTCTCTGGAAACACCATATATTTT
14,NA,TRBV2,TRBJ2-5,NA,CASSDPGYRETQYF,TGTGCCAGCAGTGATCCGGGATACCGAGAGACCCAGTACTTC
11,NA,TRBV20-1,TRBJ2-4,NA,CSAIEKNIQYF,TGCAGTGCTATTGAGAAAAACATTCAGTACTTC
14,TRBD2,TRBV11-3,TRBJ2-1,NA,CASSLAGTMNEQFF,TGTGCCAGCAGCTTAGCCGGGACTATGAATGAGCAGTTCTTC
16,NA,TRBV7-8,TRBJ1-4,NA,CASSLVMRDFREKLFF,TGTGCCAGCAGCTTAGTTATGCGGGATTTTAGAGAAAAACTGTTTTTT
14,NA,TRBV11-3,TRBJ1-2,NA,CASSLDAGGRGYTF,TGTGCCAGCAGCTTAGACGCGGGGGGGAGAGGCTACACCTTC
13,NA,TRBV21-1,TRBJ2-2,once,CASSKGGTGELFF,TGTGCCAGCAGCAAAGGAGGCACCGGGGAGCTGTTTTTT
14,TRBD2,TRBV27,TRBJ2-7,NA,CASSLLGGHDEQYF,TGTGCCAGCAGTTTATTGGGAGGGCACGACGAGCAGTACTTC
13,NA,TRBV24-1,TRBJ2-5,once,CATRPSWSETQYF,TGTGCCACCAGGCCGTCTTGGTCCGAGACCCAGTACTTC
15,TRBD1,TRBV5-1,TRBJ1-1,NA,CASSLAARDRDEAFF,TGCGCCAGCAGCTTGGCCGCAAGGGACAGGGATGAAGCTTTCTTT
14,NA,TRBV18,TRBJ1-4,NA,CASSPGQINEKLFF,TGTGCCAGCTCACCAGGACAGATTAATGAAAAACTGTTTTTT
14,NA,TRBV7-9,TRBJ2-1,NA,CAPNPPSSYNEQFF,TGTGCCCCCAATCCGCCGAGCTCCTACAATGAGCAGTTCTTC
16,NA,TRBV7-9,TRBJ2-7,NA,CASSSLGRDSSYEQYF,TGTGCCAGCAGCTCACTTGGACGGGATAGCTCCTACGAGCAGTACTTC
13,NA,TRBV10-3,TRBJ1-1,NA,CATAYGESTEAFF,TGTGCCACCGCTTACGGGGAGAGCACTGAAGCTTTCTTT
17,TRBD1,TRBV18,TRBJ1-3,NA,CASSPIGPGQGRNTIYF,TGTGCCAGCTCACCGATAGGTCCGGGACAGGGAAGGAACACCATATATTTT
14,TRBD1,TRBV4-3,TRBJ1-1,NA,CASSQGQGAGEAFF,TGCGCCAGCAGCCAGGGTCAGGGGGCTGGTGAAGCTTTCTTT
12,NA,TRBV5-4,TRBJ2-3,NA,CASSAPESTQYF,TGTGCCAGCAGCGCGCCCGAGTCTACGCAGTATTTT
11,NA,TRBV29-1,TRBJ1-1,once,CSVEALEEAFF,TGCAGCGTTGAAGCTCTGGAAGAAGCTTTCTTT
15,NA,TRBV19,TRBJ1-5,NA,CASSSYDKNNQPQHF,TGTGCCAGTAGTAGTTACGACAAGAACAATCAGCCCCAGCATTTT
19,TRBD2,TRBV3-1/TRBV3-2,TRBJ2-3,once,CASSQVRGLAGLGTDTQYF,TGTGCCAGCAGCCAAGTTAGGGGACTAGCGGGGTTAGGCACAGATACGCAGTATTTT
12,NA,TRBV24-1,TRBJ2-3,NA,CATSETWGLNYF,TGTGCCACCAGTGAGACGTGGGGTCTTAACTATTTT
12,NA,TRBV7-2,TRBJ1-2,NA,CASSLRGDGYTF,TGTGCCAGCAGCTTGCGGGGGGATGGCTACACCTTC
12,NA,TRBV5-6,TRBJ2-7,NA,CASSFKGHEQYF,TGTGCCAGCAGCTTTAAAGGACACGAGCAGTACTTC
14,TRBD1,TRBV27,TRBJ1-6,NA,CASSFQGANSPLHF,TGTGCCAGCAGTTTTCAGGGGGCAAATTCACCCCTCCACTTT
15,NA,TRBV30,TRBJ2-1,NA,CAWRLIGTIFNEQFF,TGTGCCTGGAGGCTAATCGGGACAATATTCAATGAGCAGTTCTTC
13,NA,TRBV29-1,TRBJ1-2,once,CSVALHSAYGYTF,TGCAGCGTCGCCCTACATAGCGCCTATGGCTACACCTTC
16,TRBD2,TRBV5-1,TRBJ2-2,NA,CASSSSELAGEGELFF,TGCGCCAGCAGCTCTTCAGAACTAGCGGGGGAAGGGGAGCTGTTTTTT
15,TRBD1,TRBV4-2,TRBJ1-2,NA,CASSQGDRDGYGYTF,TGTGCCAGCAGCCAAGGCGACAGGGACGGCTATGGCTACACCTTC
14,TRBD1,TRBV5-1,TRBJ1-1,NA,CASSGGQMNTEAFF,TGCGCCAGCAGCGGGGGACAGATGAACACTGAAGCTTTCTTT
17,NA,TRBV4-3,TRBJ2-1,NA,CASSQEVQRSSYNEQFF,TGCGCCAGCAGCCAAGAAGTTCAGCGGAGCTCCTACAATGAGCAGTTCTTC
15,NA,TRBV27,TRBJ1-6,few,CASRPVRGGNSPLHF,TGTGCCAGCAGACCCGTAAGGGGCGGTAATTCACCCCTCCACTTT
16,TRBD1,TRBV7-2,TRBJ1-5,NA,CASSLVTGGAGQPQHF,TGTGCCAGCAGCTTAGTTACAGGGGGCGCAGGGCAGCCCCAGCATTTT
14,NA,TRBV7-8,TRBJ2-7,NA,CASSLGAESYEQYF,TGTGCCAGCAGCTTAGGTGCAGAGAGCTACGAGCAGTACTTC
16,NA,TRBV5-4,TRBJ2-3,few,CASSRRTGLGTDTQYF,TGTGCCAGCAGCCGCCGCACAGGGTTAGGAACAGATACGCAGTATTTT
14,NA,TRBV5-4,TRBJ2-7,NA,CASSPGAGNDEQYF,TGTGCCAGCAGCCCGGGGGCAGGTAATGACGAGCAGTACTTC
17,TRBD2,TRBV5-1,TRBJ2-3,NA,CASSPGTSGRVVDTQYF,TGCGCCAGCAGCCCAGGGACTAGCGGGAGAGTAGTAGATACGCAGTATTTT
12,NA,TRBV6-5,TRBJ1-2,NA,CASSSGSRGYTF,TGTGCCAGCAGTTCGGGATCTCGTGGCTACACCTTC
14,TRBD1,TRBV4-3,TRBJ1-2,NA,CASSQYDRGYGYTF,TGCGCCAGCAGCCAATATGACAGGGGTTATGGCTACACCTTC
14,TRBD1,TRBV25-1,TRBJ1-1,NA,CASSDRKGAGEAFF,TGTGCCAGCAGTGACCGAAAGGGGGCCGGTGAAGCTTTCTTT